These 3 T cell receptor beta chains were sequenced from one sample in a study of T cells in localized non-small cell lung cancer (dated by TCRdb to between 2020 and 2021). Library construction relied on the immunoSEQ multiplex PCR assay. TCRdb provides this immuneACCESS table in a form limited to in-frame rearrangements. Some clones are lacking; in checked studies, under half of them reflect an unresolved V gene, and why the rest are absent is not known. The sample table shows 30,000 to 35,000 clones, and 85% to 95% are seen once. Around 8% of the sample lies in the top ten. Specimen: peripheral blood, collected before any cancer treatment. Receptors originate from a female donor of 60 years or more with stage I lung adenocarcinoma.

As regards this clone: The junction differs from germline at one of its ends, possibly a read error. The chain recombines TRBV18 with TRBJ1-1, with TRBD1 as a possible D gene (6 bases). This CDR3 is 13 amino acids long. Germline V gene data show CDR1 as KGHSH and CDR2 as LQKENI. The CDR3 loop is CASSPQGTTEAFF. The DNA for the CDR3 is TGTGCCAGCTCTCCACAGGGAACCACTGAAGCTTTCTTT.

The gene calls are TRBV29-1 and TRBJ1-5; weak D call: TRBD1 (6 bases). V dropped 4 bases and J dropped 2 bases, with 6 bases sitting between them. CDR1 SQVTM and CDR2 ANQGSEA come from the germline V gene. The CDR3 loop spans 12 amino acids. Here the CDR3 reads CSVGQGNQPQHF. The CDR3 coding sequence is TGCAGCGTTGGACAGGGCAATCAGCCCCAGCATTTT.

This clone appeared once. The chain couples TRBV5-1 to TRBJ2-5; 8 bases fit TRBD2. Germline values: CDR1 SGHRS, CDR2 YFSETQ. The CDR3 is 16 residues long. The V gene end was trimmed by 0 bases and the J gene end by 4 bases; junction bases not matched to a gene: 8. CDR3 DNA sequence: TGCGCCAGCAGCTTGGCGGTAGCGGGGCGAGGAGAGACCCAGTACTTC. This sequence encodes CASSLAVAGRGETQYF.